The 13 T cell receptor beta chains given below trace back to one sample, sequenced in a study of cytomegalovirus exposure and HLA in healthy donors. The table came from immunoSEQ multiplex PCR; TCRdb's copy has only in-frame clones and leaves some out. The repertoire holds 150,000 to 200,000 clones, with 86% as singletons. The sample consisted of PBMCs. The source of these receptors is a woman aged 25 to 45 in good health and CMV-seronegative.

The V and J genes are TRBV5-1 and TRBJ2-3; no definite D call. This CDR3 has 13 residues. V shed 0 bases and J shed 6 bases, with 8 bases lying between them. Germline V gene lookup returns CDR1 SGHRS and CDR2 YFSETQ. The CDR3 DNA is TGCGCCAGCAGCTTGGGTCCGGCGGATACGCAGTATTTT. This encodes CASSLGPADTQYF.

The chain uses TRBV2 and TRBJ1-2, with D perhaps matching TRBD1 (6 bases). The V gene lost 2 bases and the J gene lost 4 bases, with 17 bases spanning the gap. The CDR3 extends over 16 amino acids. CDR1 and CDR2 from the germline V gene are SNHLY and FYNNEI. CDR3 protein: CASSELTPGTTYGYTF. The CDR3 DNA sequence: TGTGCCAGCAGTGAATTGACCCCCGGGACAACCTATGGCTACACCTTC.

The rearrangement uses TRBV29-1 and TRBJ2-3; TRBD1 is a possible D gene (7 bases). The V and J ends lost 5 bases and 0 bases respectively, with 18 bases between them. The CDR3 loop spans 16 amino acids. Per germline, CDR1 SQVTM and CDR2 ANQGSEA. CDR3 bases: TGCAGCGTTCAGGGGGACTCAGCGAGGAGCACAGATACGCAGTATTTT. Its protein is CSVQGDSARSTDTQYF.

The chain carries TRBV10-3 and TRBJ1-2; TRBD1 agrees at 8 bases. This CDR3 has 12 residues. The germline V gene has CDR1 ENHRY and CDR2 SYGVKD. The J segment lost 8 bases and the V segment lost 9 bases, leaving 8 bases of the junction unmatched. The CDR3 DNA is TGTGCCATATCAGGGGGCTGGGAAGGCTACACCTTC. Translating gives CAISGGWEGYTF.

V is TRBV7-6 and J is TRBJ2-1; no clear D. CDR1 and CDR2 (germline): SGHVS, FNYEAQ. V lost 2 bases to trimming and J lost 0 bases, with 17 bases between them. CDR3 length equals 18 residues. The DNA of the CDR3 is TGTGCCAGCAGCTTACCGCCTTCTTTGCAAACCTCCTACAATGAGCAGTTCTTC. Protein: CASSLPPSLQTSYNEQFF.

The chain carries TRBV7-2 and TRBJ2-7, with 9 bases identical to TRBD2. The CDR3 contains 14 residues. The germline V gene encodes CDR1 SGHTA and CDR2 FQGNSA. The V gene end was trimmed by 5 bases and the J gene end by 5 bases; junction bases not matched to a gene: 7. The CDR3 loop reads CASSKAGGMDEQYF. The DNA for the CDR3 is TGTGCCAGCAGCAAAGCGGGGGGCATGGACGAGCAGTACTTC.

The chain recombines TRBV9 with TRBJ1-6, with 8 bases lining up with TRBD1. Germline V CDR1 and CDR2: SGDLS, YYNGEE. This CDR3 has 15 amino acids. Trimming took 0 bases from V and 9 from J; bases not matched to a gene: 5. The CDR3 loop reads CASSVAPGGVSPLHF. CDR3 DNA sequence: TGTGCCAGCAGCGTAGCGCCAGGGGGCGTTTCACCCCTCCACTTT.

This clone appeared a few times. The rearrangement links TRBV4-3 to TRBJ2-7; D is undetermined. Germline loops: CDR1 LGHNA, CDR2 YSLEER. Between the trimmed V and J ends, which lost 4 bases and 1 base, there was a span of 11 bases. This CDR3 contains 14 residues. The DNA of the CDR3 is TGCGCCAGCAGCCCGACAAGCTGGTCCTACGAGCAGTACTTC. Translating gives CASSPTSWSYEQYF.

J is TRBJ2-7 and V is TRBV29-1; 10 nucleotides line up with TRBD2. Germline V lookup: CDR1 SQVTM, CDR2 ANQGSEA. This CDR3 comprises 16 residues. Trimming took 4 bases from V and 3 from J; bases not matched to a gene: 12. DNA of the CDR3: TGCAGCGTTGGGCCTAGCGGGAGCTTAGGGTTCTACGAGCAGTACTTC. Protein: CSVGPSGSLGFYEQYF.

The rearrangement links TRBV5-6 to TRBJ1-1; D not certain. The CDR3 sequence is 11 residues long. Germline V gives CDR1 SGHDT, CDR2 YYEEEE. The V end lost 0 bases, the J end lost 7 bases, and 4 bases lay between the germline ends. The CDR3 DNA is TGTGCCAGCAGCTTGGAGGATGAAGCTTTCTTT. Amino acids: CASSLEDEAFF.

The chain couples TRBV9 to TRBJ1-2; unclear D gene. This CDR3 is 15 amino acids long. V shed 0 bases and J shed 8 bases, with 17 bases lying between them. CDR1 and CDR2 (germline): SGDLS, YYNGEE. The CDR3 loop is CASSVGWGLSLGYTF. CDR3 bases: TGTGCCAGCAGCGTAGGGTGGGGTTTAAGCTTAGGCTACACCTTC. The entire variable domain, with the rest obtained from reference TRBV9 and TRBJ1-2, is as follows: DSGVTQTPKHLITATGQRVTLRCSPRSGDLSVYWYQQSLDQGLQFLIQYYNGEERAKGNILERFSAQQFPDLHSELNLSSLELGDSALYFCASSVGWGLSLGYTFGSGTRLTVV.

Only a few counts were recorded for this clone. The gene calls are TRBV6-6 and TRBJ2-1; 8 bases agree with TRBD1. The trim removed 2 bases at V and 5 bases at J, leaving 8 bases unmatched. This CDR3 contains 16 residues. Germline CDR1 reads MNHNY; CDR2 reads SVGAGI (reference sequence). The CDR3 loop is CASSYGTGRVDNEQFF. CDR3 bases: TGTGCCAGCAGTTACGGGACAGGTAGGGTGGACAATGAGCAGTTCTTC.

The rearrangement uses TRBV2 and TRBJ2-7, with 9 positions matching TRBD1. The trim removed 8 bases at V and 3 bases at J, leaving 11 bases unmatched. Germline assignment: CDR1 SNHLY and CDR2 FYNNEI. The CDR3 extends over 15 amino acids. CDR3: CASRRPGQGDYEQYF. For the CDR3, the DNA is TGTGCCAGCCGGCGGCCGGGACAGGGAGACTACGAGCAGTACTTC. Complete variable domain (other parts from reference TRBV2 and TRBJ2-7): EPEVTQTPSHQVTQMGQEVILRCVPISNHLYFYWYRQILGQKVEFLVSFYNNEISEKSEIFDDQFSVERPDGSNFTLKIRSTKLEDSAMYFCASRRPGQGDYEQYFGPGTRLTVT.